Listed below are T cell receptor beta chains from one sample, sequenced in a study of neurological immune-mediated disorders. Via MiXCR, TCRdb re-called the 5' RACE reads, giving one row per CDR3 protein. The sample consists of about 58,000 distinct CDR3 sequences, approximately 3.1% of them appearing once. The specimen was PBMCs. The receptors derive from a woman aged 55 to 70 with multiple sclerosis. The CDR3 runs from the conserved cysteine through the conserved F or W. The order of the fields is J gene, V gene, D gene, clone size, CDR3 DNA, CDR3 protein. D genes are given only for firm matches. A clone size is listed for some rows: how often the clone was seen (once, few, many), or a class if it is expanded.

>TRBJ2-2|TRBV5-6|TRBD2|many
TGTGCCAGCAGCTTATCTCCGGGACTAGCTATCACCGGGGAGCTGTTTTTT
CASSLSPGLAITGELFF
>TRBJ2-1|TRBV5-1|TRBD2|many
TGCGCCAGCAGGGAACTAGCGGGAGGGTCGGGGGAGCAGTTCTTC
CASRELAGGSGEQFF
>TRBJ1-6|TRBV5-1|NA|many
TGCGCCAGCAGCTTGGACTTCTCGGCTTCACCCCTCCACTTT
CASSLDFSASPLHF
>TRBJ1-4|TRBV28|NA|many
TGTGCCAGCAGGACAGGTTCTAATGAAAAACTGTTTTTT
CASRTGSNEKLFF
>TRBJ2-7|TRBV27|NA|many
TGTGCCAGCAGCCGGGGAGGGACAGCTAGCTACGAGCAGTACTTC
CASSRGGTASYEQYF
>TRBJ2-7|TRBV7-8|NA|many
TGTGCCAGCAGCTTAAGCAGGATCCTTATAACCTACGAGCAGTACTTC
CASSLSRILITYEQYF
>TRBJ1-2|TRBV20-1|TRBD1|many
TGCAGTGCCTGGGACAGGGTGGGCTACACCTTC
CSAWDRVGYTF
>TRBJ1-1|TRBV19|NA|many
TGTGCCAGTAGTATTTCTAGGGTCACTGAAGCTTTCTTT
CASSISRVTEAFF
>TRBJ2-7|TRBV21-1|NA|few
TGTGCCAGCATCGGGACAGGGTGCTACGAGCAGTACTTC
CASIGTGCYEQYF
>TRBJ2-1|TRBV6-2/TRBV6-3|TRBD1|many
TGTGCCAGCAGTCCCTGGACAGGGAATGAGCAGTTCTTC
CASSPWTGNEQFF
>TRBJ1-1|TRBV7-2|TRBD1|many
TGTGCCAGCAGCCCGTACAGGGGCGTAAACACTGAAGCTTTCTTT
CASSPYRGVNTEAFF
>TRBJ1-5|TRBV20-1|NA|many
TGCAGTGCTAGAGATCGATCCCCGGCGCGGCCCCAGCATTTT
CSARDRSPARPQHF
>TRBJ1-1|TRBV5-1|TRBD1|many
TGCGCCAGCAGCTTGGGACAGGGTTGGAACACTGAAGCTTTCTTT
CASSLGQGWNTEAFF
>TRBJ2-7|TRBV20-1|NA|many
TGCAGTGCTAGGCAGGGGCGCGAGCAGTACTTC
CSARQGREQYF
>TRBJ2-7|TRBV11-2|NA|many
TGTGCCAGCAGCTTAGATCAGACTAAAGCCTACGAGCAGTACTTC
CASSLDQTKAYEQYF
>TRBJ2-7|TRBV18|TRBD2|many
TGTGCCAGCTCACCAAGGAGCACACTAGCGGGAGGGATCGAGCAGTACTTC
CASSPRSTLAGGIEQYF
>TRBJ1-1|TRBV5-5|NA|many
TGTGCCAGCAGCCAATCCTTAAGGAACACTGAAGCTTTCTTT
CASSQSLRNTEAFF
>TRBJ1-5|TRBV5-1|NA|few
TGCGCCAGCAGCCTGGCAGGGGAGAATCAGCCCCAGCATTTT
CASSLAGENQPQHF
>TRBJ2-1|TRBV20-1|NA|many
TGCAGTGCTAGAAGGGGGACAAATTACAATGAGCAGTTCTTC
CSARRGTNYNEQFF
>TRBJ1-1|TRBV6-5|TRBD1|many
TGTGCCAGCAAGACAGGGCTAGGCACTGAAGCTTTCTTT
CASKTGLGTEAFF
>TRBJ2-2|TRBV14|NA|few
TGTGCCAGCAGCCAAGATATAGGGGGGCCGAACACCGGGGAGCTGTTTTTT
CASSQDIGGPNTGELFF
>TRBJ2-3|TRBV27|NA|many
TGTGCCAGCAGTTTATCGTGGCAAAGCCCTAGCACAGATACGCAGTATTTT
CASSLSWQSPSTDTQYF
>TRBJ2-3|TRBV5-6|TRBD2|many
TGTGCCAGCAGCTTCGTGACTAGCGGGATAGATACGCAGTATTTT
CASSFVTSGIDTQYF
>TRBJ2-7|TRBV15|TRBD2|medium-sized
TGTGCCTGCCACGATTTTGAGGAACGGCGGGAGGCCTCGGTCGAGCAGTACTTC
CACHDFEERREASVEQYF
>TRBJ2-1|TRBV29-1|NA|many
TGCAGCTCCTCTAGGGCGGGCAATGAGCAGTTCTTC
CSSSRAGNEQFF
>TRBJ2-7|TRBV18|NA|NA
TGTGCCAGCTCACGTCTGGCTAGTCTGCCCCGGAGCTCCTACGAGCAGTACTTC
CASSRLASLPRSSYEQYF
>TRBJ2-7|TRBV5-1|TRBD1|many
TGCGCCAGCAGATCCGGGACAGGAGAGCAGTACTTC
CASRSGTGEQYF
>TRBJ2-1|TRBV7-8|TRBD2|many
TGTGCCAGCAGCTTAGCACTAGCGGGAATTCACAATGAGCAGTTCTTC
CASSLALAGIHNEQFF
>TRBJ1-1|TRBV7-9|NA|many
TGTGCCAGCAGCCTCTTGATCGGTTTGGACACTGAAGCTTTCTTT
CASSLLIGLDTEAFF
>TRBJ2-5|TRBV29-1|NA|few
TGCAGCGTTGAAATAGGGATCGAGACCCAGTACTTC
CSVEIGIETQYF
>TRBJ1-2|TRBV4-1|NA|many
TGCGCCAGCAGCCAAGATCCTCGGTCTAACTATGGCTACACCTTC
CASSQDPRSNYGYTF
>TRBJ2-3|TRBV19|NA|many
TGTGCCAGTAGCTCTGGGTCGAAAGGTACGCAGTATTTT
CASSSGSKGTQYF
>TRBJ2-7|TRBV3-1|NA|NA
TGTGCCAGCAGCGCCCATCGGAGTATCAACGAGCAGTACTTC
CASSAHRSINEQYF
>TRBJ2-3|TRBV29-1|TRBD1|many
TGCAGCGCACACCCTGGACAGGGGGCTACAGATACGCAGTATTTT
CSAHPGQGATDTQYF
>TRBJ2-5|TRBV12-3/TRBV12-4|NA|many
TGTGCCAGCACCCCCCGGGGGCAAGAGACCCAGTACTTC
CASTPRGQETQYF
>TRBJ2-7|TRBV10-3|NA|many
TGTGCCACCCAAGACTTTTACGAGCAGTACTTC
CATQDFYEQYF
>TRBJ2-1|TRBV18|TRBD2|NA
TGTGCCAGCTTGCCCGGGACTAGGGGATACAATGAGCAGTTCTTC
CASLPGTRGYNEQFF
>TRBJ2-1|TRBV3-1|TRBD2|many
TGTGCCAGCAGCCATGGGAGCGGGAGTCGGAATGAGCAGTTCTTC
CASSHGSGSRNEQFF
>TRBJ2-1|TRBV5-1|NA|many
TGCGCCAGCAGCTCTCAACCCAACGCCTGGGACTACAATGAGCAGTTCTTC
CASSSQPNAWDYNEQFF
>TRBJ1-2|TRBV20-1|TRBD1|many
TGCAGTGCTCCCGGACAGGGGAACTATGGCTACACCTTC
CSAPGQGNYGYTF
>TRBJ2-2|TRBV20-1|TRBD2|many
TGCAGTGCCGAGACTAGCGGGCGTTTCTACACCGGGGAGCTGTTTTTT
CSAETSGRFYTGELFF
>TRBJ2-7|TRBV6-2/TRBV6-3|NA|NA
TGTGCCAGCAGCCCGCCCCGGACAGCCGCCTACGAGCAGTACTTC
CASSPPRTAAYEQYF
>TRBJ2-1|TRBV9|NA|many
TGTGCCAGCAGCGGTTCCGGGAGAGGCTCCTACAATGAGCAGTTCTTC
CASSGSGRGSYNEQFF
>TRBJ2-2|TRBV29-1|NA|many
TGCAGCGGGCAGGGTTCCGGGGAGCTGTTTTTT
CSGQGSGELFF
>TRBJ1-4|TRBV12-3/TRBV12-4|NA|many
TGTGCCAGCAGTTTAACGGGCCTGGGTGAAAAACTGTTTTTT
CASSLTGLGEKLFF
>TRBJ1-5|TRBV12-3/TRBV12-4|NA|many
TGTGCCAGCACCTCCCGTACAGGGAGGCATCAGCCCCAGCATTTT
CASTSRTGRHQPQHF
>TRBJ2-7|TRBV12-3/TRBV12-4|NA|many
TGTGCCAGCAGTCACGCTCGTCGGGTGGGCGAGCAGTACTTC
CASSHARRVGEQYF